This TCR beta chain was recovered during a study of tumor-infiltrating lymphocytes in primary liver carcinoma. In regard to this clonotype: A read error may produce the germline difference seen at one junction end.

A primer matching the constant region was used to make TCR beta cDNA from approximately 500 ng of total RNA. Construction of TCR beta libraries relied on three successive nested multiplex PCR rounds employing slightly modified ARM-PCR. MiXCR, run by TCRdb on the multiplex PCR reads, gives a single entry per CDR3 protein. The sample records approximately 110,000 distinct CDR3 sequences, around 64% being singletons. Joint extraction of RNA and DNA used about 17-30 mg of bulk tissue that was unsorted. Sequencing was carried out using liver tumor tissue from sampling region 3. The subset here: tumor region T3, left-lateral pole. This sequence originates from a woman aged 55-75 years with primary liver carcinoma and hepatitis B virus infection.

CDR3 sequence: CVSGRAGTSGRNEQFF. In DNA, the CDR3 is TGTGTCAGCGGACGCGCCGGGACTAGCGGGAGAAATGAGCAGTTCTTC. The V gene is TRBV28, the J gene TRBJ2-1, with 14 nucleotides matching TRBD2. The CDR3 is made up of 16 amino acids. CDR1 is MDHEN, CDR2 SYDVKM, per germline. The full variable domain, completed using reference TRBV28 and TRBJ2-1, is DVKVTQSSRYLVKRTGEKVFLECVQDMDHENMFWYRQDPGLGLRLIYFSYDVKMKEKGDIPEGYSVSREKKERFSLILESASTNQTSMYLCVSGRAGTSGRNEQFFGPGTRLTVL.